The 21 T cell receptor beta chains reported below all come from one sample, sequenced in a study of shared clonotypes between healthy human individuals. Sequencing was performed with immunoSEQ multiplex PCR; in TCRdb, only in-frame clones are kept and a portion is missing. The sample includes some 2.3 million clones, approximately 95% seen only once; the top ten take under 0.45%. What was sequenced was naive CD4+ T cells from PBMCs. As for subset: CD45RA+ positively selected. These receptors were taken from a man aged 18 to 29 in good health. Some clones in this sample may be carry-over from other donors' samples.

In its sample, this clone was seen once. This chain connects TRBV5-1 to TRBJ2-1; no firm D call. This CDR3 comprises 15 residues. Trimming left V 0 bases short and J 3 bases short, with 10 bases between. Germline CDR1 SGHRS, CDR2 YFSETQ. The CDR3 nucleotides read TGCGCCAGCAGCTTGGCCTTGGTGAGCTACAATGAGCAGTTCTTC. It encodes CASSLALVSYNEQFF. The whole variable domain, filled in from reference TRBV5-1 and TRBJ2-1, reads KAGVTQTPRYLIKTRGQQVTLSCSPISGHRSVSWYQQTPGQGLQFLFEYFSETQRNKGNFPGRFSGRQFSNSRSEMNVSTLELGDSALYLCASSLALVSYNEQFFGPGTRLTVL.

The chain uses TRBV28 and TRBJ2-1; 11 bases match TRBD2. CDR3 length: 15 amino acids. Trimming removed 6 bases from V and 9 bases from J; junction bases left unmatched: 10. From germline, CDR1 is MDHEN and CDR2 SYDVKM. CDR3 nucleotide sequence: TGTGCCAGCAGCCGGGCTAGCGGGAGGTTGGTTGAGCAGTTCTTC. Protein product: CASSRASGRLVEQFF.

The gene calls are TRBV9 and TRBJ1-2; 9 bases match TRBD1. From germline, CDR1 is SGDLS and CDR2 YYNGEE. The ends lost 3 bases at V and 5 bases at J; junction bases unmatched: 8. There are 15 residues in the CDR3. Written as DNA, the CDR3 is TGTGCCAGCAGCGCAACCTGGACAGGGGCTTATGGCTACACCTTC. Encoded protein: CASSATWTGAYGYTF.

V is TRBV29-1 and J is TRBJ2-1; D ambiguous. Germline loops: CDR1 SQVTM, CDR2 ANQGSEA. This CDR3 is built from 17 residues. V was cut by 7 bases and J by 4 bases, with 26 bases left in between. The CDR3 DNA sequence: TGCAGCGGAACTCCGGAGCGACAACCATACCCATACAATGAGCAGTTCTTC. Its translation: CSGTPERQPYPYNEQFF.

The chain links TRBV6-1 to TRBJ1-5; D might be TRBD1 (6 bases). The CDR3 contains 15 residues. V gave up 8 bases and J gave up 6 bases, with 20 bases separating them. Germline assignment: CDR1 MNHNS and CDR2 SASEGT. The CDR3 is CASPYRVEGGQPQHF. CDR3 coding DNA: TGTGCCAGCCCGTACAGGGTAGAGGGCGGTCAGCCCCAGCATTTT.

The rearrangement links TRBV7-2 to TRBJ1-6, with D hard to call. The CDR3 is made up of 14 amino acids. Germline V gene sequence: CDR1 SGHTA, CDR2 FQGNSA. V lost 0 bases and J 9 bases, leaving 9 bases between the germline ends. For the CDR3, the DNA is TGTGCCAGCAGCTTAGCAGTTGATCTTTCACCCCTCCACTTT. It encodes CASSLAVDLSPLHF.

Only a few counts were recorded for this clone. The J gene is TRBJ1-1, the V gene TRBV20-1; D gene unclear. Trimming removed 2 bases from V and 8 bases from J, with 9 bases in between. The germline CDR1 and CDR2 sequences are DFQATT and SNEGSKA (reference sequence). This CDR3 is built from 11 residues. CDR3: CSARYRGEAFF. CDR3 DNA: TGCAGTGCTAGATATAGAGGGGAAGCTTTCTTT.

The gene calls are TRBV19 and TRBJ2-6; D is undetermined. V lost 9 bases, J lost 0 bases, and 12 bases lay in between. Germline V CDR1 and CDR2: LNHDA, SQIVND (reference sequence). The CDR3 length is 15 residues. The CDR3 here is CARGSLDSGANVLTF. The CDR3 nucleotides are TGTGCCAGGGGATCTCTGGACTCTGGGGCCAACGTCCTGACTTTC.

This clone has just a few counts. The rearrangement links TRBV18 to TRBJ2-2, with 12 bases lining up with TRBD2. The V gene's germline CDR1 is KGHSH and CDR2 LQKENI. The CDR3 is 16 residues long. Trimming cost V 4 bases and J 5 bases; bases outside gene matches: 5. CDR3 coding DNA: TGTGCCAGCTCACTCAGACTAGCGGGAGAAACCGGGGAGCTGTTTTTT. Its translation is CASSLRLAGETGELFF.

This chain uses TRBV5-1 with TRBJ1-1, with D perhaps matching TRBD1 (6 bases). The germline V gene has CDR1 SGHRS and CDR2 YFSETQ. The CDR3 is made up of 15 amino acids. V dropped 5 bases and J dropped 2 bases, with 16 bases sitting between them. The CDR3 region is CASSFPSRGNTEAFF. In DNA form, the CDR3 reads TGCGCCAGCAGTTTCCCGAGCAGGGGTAACACTGAAGCTTTCTTT.

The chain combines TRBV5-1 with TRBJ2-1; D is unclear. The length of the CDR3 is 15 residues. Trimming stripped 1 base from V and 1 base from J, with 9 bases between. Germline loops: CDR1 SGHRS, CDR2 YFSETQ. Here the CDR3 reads CASSLIAASYNEQFF. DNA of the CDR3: TGCGCCAGCAGCTTGATTGCAGCTTCCTACAATGAGCAGTTCTTC.

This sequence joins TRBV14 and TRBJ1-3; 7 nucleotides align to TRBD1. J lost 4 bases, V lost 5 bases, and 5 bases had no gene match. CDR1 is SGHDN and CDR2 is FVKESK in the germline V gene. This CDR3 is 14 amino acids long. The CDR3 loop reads CASSNAGGGNTIYF. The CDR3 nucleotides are TGTGCCAGCAGCAATGCAGGGGGAGGAAACACCATATATTTT.

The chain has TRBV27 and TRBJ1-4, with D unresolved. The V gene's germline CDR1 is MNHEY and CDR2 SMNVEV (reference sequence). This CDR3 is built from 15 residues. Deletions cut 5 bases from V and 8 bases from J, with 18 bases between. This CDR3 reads CASSAREVGGEKLFF. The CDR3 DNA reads TGTGCCAGCAGTGCCCGAGAGGTAGGAGGCGAAAAACTGTTTTTT.

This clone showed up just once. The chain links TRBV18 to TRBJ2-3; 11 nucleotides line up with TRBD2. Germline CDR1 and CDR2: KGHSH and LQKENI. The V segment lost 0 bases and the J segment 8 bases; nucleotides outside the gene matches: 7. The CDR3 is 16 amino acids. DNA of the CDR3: TGTGCCAGCTCACCACCTTCAGGGACTAGCGGTGCTACGCAGTATTTT. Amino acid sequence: CASSPPSGTSGATQYF.

In nucleotides, the CDR3 is TGTGCCAGCAGCTGGGGGGCGCAGGGGCTAGCCAAAAACATTCAGTACTTC. It specifies CASSWGAQGLAKNIQYF. V and J are TRBV11-2 and TRBJ2-4; D is tentatively TRBD1 or TRBD2 (6 bases each). This CDR3 contains 17 residues. The germline gives CDR1 SGHAT, CDR2 FQNNGV. V lost 4 bases and J 0 bases, leaving 16 bases between the germline ends.

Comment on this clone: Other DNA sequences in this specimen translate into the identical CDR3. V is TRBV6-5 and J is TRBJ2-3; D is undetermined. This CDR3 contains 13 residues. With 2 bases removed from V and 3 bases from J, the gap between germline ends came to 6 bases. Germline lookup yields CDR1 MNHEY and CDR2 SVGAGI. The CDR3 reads CASSYPGTDTQYF. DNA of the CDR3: TGTGCCAGCAGTTACCCTGGGACAGATACGCAGTATTTT.

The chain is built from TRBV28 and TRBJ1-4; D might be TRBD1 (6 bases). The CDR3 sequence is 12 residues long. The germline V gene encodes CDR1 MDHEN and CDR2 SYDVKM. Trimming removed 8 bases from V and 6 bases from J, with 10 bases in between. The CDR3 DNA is TGTGCCAGCCAGGGGCAGGATGAAAAACTGTTTTTT. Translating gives CASQGQDEKLFF.

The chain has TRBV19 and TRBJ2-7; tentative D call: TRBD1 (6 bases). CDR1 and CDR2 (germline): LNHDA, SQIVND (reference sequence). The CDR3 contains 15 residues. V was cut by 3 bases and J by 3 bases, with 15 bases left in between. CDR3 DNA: TGTGCCAGTAGTATTCCGGGGACATTGAGCTACGAGCAGTACTTC. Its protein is CASSIPGTLSYEQYF.

CDR3 sequence: CASRGTSPAEQFF. The DNA for the CDR3 is TGTGCCAGCAGGGGGACTAGCCCTGCTGAGCAGTTCTTC. The V gene is TRBV6-5, the J gene TRBJ2-1, with TRBD2 identical over 9 bases. This CDR3 contains 13 residues. Unmatched junction bases numbered 6, after V lost 6 bases and J lost 9 bases. The germline V gene has CDR1 MNHEY and CDR2 SVGAGI.

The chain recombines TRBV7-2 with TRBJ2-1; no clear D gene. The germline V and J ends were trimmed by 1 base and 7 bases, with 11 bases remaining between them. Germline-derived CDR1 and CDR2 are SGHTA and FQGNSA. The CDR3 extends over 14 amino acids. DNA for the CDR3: TGTGCCAGCAGCTTAGAAGCGACAAGGAATGAGCAGTTCTTC. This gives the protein CASSLEATRNEQFF.

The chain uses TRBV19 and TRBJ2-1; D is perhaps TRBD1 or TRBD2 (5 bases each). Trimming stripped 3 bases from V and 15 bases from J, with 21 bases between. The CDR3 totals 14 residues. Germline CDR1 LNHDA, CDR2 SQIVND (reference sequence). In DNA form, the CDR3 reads TGTGCCAGTAGTATCGACCACGGGACCCGACGTGCGTTCTTC. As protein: CASSIDHGTRRAFF.